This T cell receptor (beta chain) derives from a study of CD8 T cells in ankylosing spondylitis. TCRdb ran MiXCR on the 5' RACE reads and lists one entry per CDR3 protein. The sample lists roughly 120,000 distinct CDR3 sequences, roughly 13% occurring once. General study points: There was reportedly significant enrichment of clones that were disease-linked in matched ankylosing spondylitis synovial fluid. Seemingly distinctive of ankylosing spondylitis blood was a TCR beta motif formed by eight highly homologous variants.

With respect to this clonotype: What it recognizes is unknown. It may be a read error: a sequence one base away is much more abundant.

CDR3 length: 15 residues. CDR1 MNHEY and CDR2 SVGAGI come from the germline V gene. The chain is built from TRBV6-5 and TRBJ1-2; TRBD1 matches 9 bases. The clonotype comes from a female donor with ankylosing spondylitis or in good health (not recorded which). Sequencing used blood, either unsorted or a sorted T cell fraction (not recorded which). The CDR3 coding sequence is TGTGCCAGCAGCTATGTACAGGGGGCGTCCTATGGCGACACCTTC. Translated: CASSYVQGASYGDTF.